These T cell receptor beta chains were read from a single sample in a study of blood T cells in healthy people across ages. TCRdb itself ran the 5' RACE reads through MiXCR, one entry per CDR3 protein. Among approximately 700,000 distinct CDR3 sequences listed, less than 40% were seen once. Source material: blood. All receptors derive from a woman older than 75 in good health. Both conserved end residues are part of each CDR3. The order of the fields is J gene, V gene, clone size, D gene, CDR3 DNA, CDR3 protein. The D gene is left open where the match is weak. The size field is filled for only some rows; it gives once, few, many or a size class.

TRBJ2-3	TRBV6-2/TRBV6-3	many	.	TGTGCCAGCAGTTACGGGCCAGATACGCAGTATTTT	CASSYGPDTQYF
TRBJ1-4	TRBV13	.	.	TGTGCCAGCAGCTTAGTAGGCCGCGGGGAAAAACGGTTTTTT	CASSLVGRGEKRFF
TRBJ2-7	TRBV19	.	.	TGTGCCAGTAGTATAAGGACACCCAGCTCCTACGAGCAGTACTTC	CASSIRTPSSYEQYF
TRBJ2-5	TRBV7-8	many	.	TGTGCCAGCAGCTTAGAACTAGCTGGAGGGGAGACCCAGTACTTC	CASSLELAGGETQYF
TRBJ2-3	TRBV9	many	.	TGTGCCAGCAGCGTACGACAGAGCACAGATACGCAGTATTTT	CASSVRQSTDTQYF
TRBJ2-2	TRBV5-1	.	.	TGCGCCAGCAGCTTGAGATTCGCCGGGGAGCTGTTTTTT	CASSLRFAGELFF
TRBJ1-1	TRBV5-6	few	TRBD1	TGTGCCAGCAGCACGGGGACAGGGCCCGCTAGGACTTTCTTT	CASSTGTGPARTFF
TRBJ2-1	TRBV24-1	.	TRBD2	TGTGCCACCAGTGGTTCAACCGGGACTAGGTTTTATGAGCAGTTCTTC	CATSGSTGTRFYEQFF
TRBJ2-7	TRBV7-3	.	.	TGTGCCAGCAGCTTAGCGGGACAAAACTACGAGCAGTACTTC	CASSLAGQNYEQYF
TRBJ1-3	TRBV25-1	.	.	TGTGCCAGCAGTGGCCGGGTCGGTTCAGGAAACACCATATATTTT	CASSGRVGSGNTIYF
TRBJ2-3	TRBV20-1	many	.	TGCAGTGCTATGGGGAAAGGGATCACAGATACGCAGTATTTT	CSAMGKGITDTQYF
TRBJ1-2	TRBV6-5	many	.	TGTGCCAGCAGCAGGGACCGTGGCTATGGCTACACCTTC	CASSRDRGYGYTF
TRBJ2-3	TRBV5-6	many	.	TGTGCCAGCAGCACAACCCCAGATACGCAGTATTTT	CASSTTPDTQYF
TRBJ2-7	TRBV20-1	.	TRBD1	TGCGGTGCTCGATTACCCGGGACAGGGGTGCGCGAGCAGTACTTC	CGARLPGTGVREQYF
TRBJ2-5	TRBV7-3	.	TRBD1	TGTGCCAGCAGCTTAATGGGGACAGGGGTGGCCTCTCAAGAGACCCAGTACTTC	CASSLMGTGVASQETQYF
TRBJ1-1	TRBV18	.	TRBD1	TGTGCCAGCTCACATACCGGGACAGGGGTTATGAACACTGAAGCTTTCTTT	CASSHTGTGVMNTEAFF
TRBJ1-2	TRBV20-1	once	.	TGCAGTGCAGGGTCGGGGGTTGGCTACACCTTC	CSAGSGVGYTF
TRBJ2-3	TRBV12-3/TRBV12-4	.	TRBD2	TGTGCCGGCGGGGGGCGGGGCCCCACAGATACGCAGTATTTT	CAGGGRGPTDTQYF
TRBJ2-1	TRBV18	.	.	TGTGCCAGCTCACCACCGGGCGGACGACCCTACAATGAGCAGTTCTTC	CASSPPGGRPYNEQFF
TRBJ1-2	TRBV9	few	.	TGTGCCAGCGGCCCAACCTTAGAAGGCTATGGCTACACCTTC	CASGPTLEGYGYTF
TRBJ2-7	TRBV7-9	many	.	TGTGCCAGCAGCTTTAACGGGGACGAGCAGTACTTC	CASSFNGDEQYF
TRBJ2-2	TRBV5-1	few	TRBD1	TGCGCCAGCAGCGGACAGGGGGCTAGCACCGGGGAGCTGTTTTTT	CASSGQGASTGELFF
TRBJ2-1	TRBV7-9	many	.	TGTGCCAGCAGCCGAGACTATGATGAGCAGTTCTTC	CASSRDYDEQFF
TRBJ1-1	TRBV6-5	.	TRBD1	TGTGCCAGCAGTAAGACAGGGGGTAGGACTGAAGCTTTCTTT	CASSKTGGRTEAFF
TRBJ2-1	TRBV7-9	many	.	TGTGCCAGCAGCCGGGACGGGGGCTCCTACAATGAGCAGTTCTTC	CASSRDGGSYNEQFF
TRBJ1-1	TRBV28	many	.	TGTGCCAGCAGGGGAAGATTTGAAGCTTTCTTT	CASRGRFEAFF
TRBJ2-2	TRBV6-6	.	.	TGTGCCAGCACCAAGGGGCGGGACACCCTCTCCGGGGAGCTGTTTTTT	CASTKGRDTLSGELFF
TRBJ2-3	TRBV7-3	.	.	TGTGCCGGCAGCTTAAGAGGGGGGACCACAGATACGCAGTATTTT	CAGSLRGGTTDTQYF
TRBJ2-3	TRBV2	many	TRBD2	TGTGCCAGCAGCTCCGAGCGGGGGAGCACAGATACGCAGTATTTT	CASSSERGSTDTQYF
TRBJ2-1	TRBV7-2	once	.	TGTGCTAGCAGCTTAGCGTATGGGCAGTTCTTC	CASSLAYGQFF
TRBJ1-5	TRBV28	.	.	TGTGCCAGCAGCACAGGACACATCAATCAGCCCCAGCATTTT	CASSTGHINQPQHF
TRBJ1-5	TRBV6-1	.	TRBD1	TGTACCAGCAGTGAAGCTGCTGGAGGGGGCGGCAATCAGCCCCAGCATTTT	CTSSEAAGGGGNQPQHF
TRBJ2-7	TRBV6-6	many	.	TGTGCCAGCAGTTATCCCCGGGGCTTTATCGTCTACGAGCAGTACTTC	CASSYPRGFIVYEQYF
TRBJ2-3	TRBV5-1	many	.	TGCGCCAGCAGCTTGGGTGGAGGGGCAGGTGGTGGAACAGATACGCAGTATTTT	CASSLGGGAGGGTDTQYF
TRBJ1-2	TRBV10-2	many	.	TGCGCCAGCAGTGAGTCGGGGGGCCTGACGGATGGCTACACCTTC	CASSESGGLTDGYTF
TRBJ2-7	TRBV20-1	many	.	TGCAGTGCTAGTGTCGGTTCCTACGAGCAGTACTTC	CSASVGSYEQYF
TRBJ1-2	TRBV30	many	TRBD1	TGTGCCTGGGGGGACAGCAACTATGGCTACACCTTC	CAWGDSNYGYTF
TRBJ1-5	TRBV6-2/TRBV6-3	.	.	TGTGCCAGCAGACCCTACCAAAATAGGGCTCGGAACAATCAGCCCCAGCATTTT	CASRPYQNRARNNQPQHF
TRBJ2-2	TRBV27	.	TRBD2	TGTGCCAGCAGTTTATGGACTAGCGGAAACACCGGGGAGCTGTTTTTT	CASSLWTSGNTGELFF
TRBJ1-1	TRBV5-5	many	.	TGTGCCAGCAGCTTCGACAGCATGAACACTGAAGCTTTCTTT	CASSFDSMNTEAFF
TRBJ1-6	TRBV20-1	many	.	TGCAGTGCTAGAGTTCTGGGATTCAGGGGCGATAATTCACCCCTCCACTTT	CSARVLGFRGDNSPLHF
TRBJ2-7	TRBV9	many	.	TGTGCCAGCAGCGTAGGGACAGGAGGGATTTACGAGCAGTACTTC	CASSVGTGGIYEQYF
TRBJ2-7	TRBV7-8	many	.	TGTGCCAGCAGCTTAAATCCCCCCGGGGGAGGCTGGGGCCACTACGAGCAGTACTTC	CASSLNPPGGGWGHYEQYF
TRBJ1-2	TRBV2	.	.	TGTGCCATCACGGAGATCAACTATGGCTACACCTTC	CAITEINYGYTF
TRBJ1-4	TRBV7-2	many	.	TGTGCCAGCAGCTTAACCAGGGGTAATGAAAAACTGTTTTTT	CASSLTRGNEKLFF
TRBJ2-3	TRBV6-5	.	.	TGTGCCACCCATGGGGGGAATACGCAGTATTTT	CATHGGNTQYF
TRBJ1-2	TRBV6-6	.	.	TGTGCCAGCACGGGCAGTCGAGCTAACTATGGCTACACCTTC	CASTGSRANYGYTF
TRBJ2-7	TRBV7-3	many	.	TGTGCCAGCAGCTTAACGATAGGGCCCTCCTACGAGCAGTACTTC	CASSLTIGPSYEQYF
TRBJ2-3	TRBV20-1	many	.	TGCAGTGCTATGGCGGGGCCACAAAGAACGCAGTATTTT	CSAMAGPQRTQYF
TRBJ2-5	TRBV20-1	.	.	TGCAGTGCTAACCGACACCGTGAGGAGCAGTACTTC	CSANRHREEQYF
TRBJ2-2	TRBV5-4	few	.	TGTGCCAGCTCAGGGACGAACACCGGGGAGCTGTTTTTT	CASSGTNTGELFF
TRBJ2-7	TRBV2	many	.	TGTGCCAGCAGTGGGAGAGGCGGAGCCTACGAGCAGTACTTC	CASSGRGGAYEQYF
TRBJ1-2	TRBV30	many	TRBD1	TGTGCCTGGACCCAAGGACAGGGGGTCCAAGGCTACACCTTC	CAWTQGQGVQGYTF
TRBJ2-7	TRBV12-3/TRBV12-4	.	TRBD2	TGTGCCAGCAAGACTAGCGGGGGAGGGGAGATCCAGTACTTC	CASKTSGGGEIQYF